Sequencing of this T cell receptor (beta chain) was carried out in a study of T cells in Graves' hyperthyroidism and ophthalmopathy. Study outcomes and limitations: A model using 13 V-J features told ophthalmopathy apart from stable hyperthyroidism. Model predictions of ophthalmopathy came a median 6.5 months before onset.

Amplification yielded TCR beta CDR3 regions, with RNA transcripts as the source. Carried out on the TCR CDR3, a first-round RT-PCR used the HTBI primer set. TCRdb itself ran the multiplex PCR reads through MiXCR, one entry per CDR3 protein. The sample carries about 600,000 distinct CDR3 sequences, around 15% recorded once. The study included ophthalmopathy patients with Clinical Activity Score at least 3, NOSPECS grade at least 4 and duration under 3 months. Out of approximately 9.9 ml of fresh peripheral blood came the PBMCs. This clonotype was seen a handful of times. Antigen specificity is unknown. Trimming shortened V by 8 bases and J by 5 bases, and 12 bases separated the two germline ends. CDR3 size: 12 residues. The germline V gene encodes CDR1 MNHNS and CDR2 SASEGT.

The J gene is TRBJ2-5, the V gene TRBV6-1; weak D call: TRBD2 (5 bases). The sequenced sample was blood. This clonotype was sampled from a woman aged 40 to 49 with Graves' ophthalmopathy. The CDR3 loop reads CASRGSAETQYF. The CDR3 DNA reads as TGTGCCAGCCGGGGAAGTGCGGAGACCCAGTACTTC.